This TCR beta chain was sequenced for a study of CD4+ T cells in melanoma. Study-wide results and limits: Neoantigen-specific CD4+ T cells in melanoma reportedly had diverse differentiation states. CD8+ T cell, macrophage and B cell function reportedly correlated with neoantigen-specific CD4+ T cells.

Per the germline V gene, CDR1 is SNHLY and CDR2 is FYNNEI. The CDR3 loop spans 13 amino acids. The V gene lost 6 bases and the J gene lost 11 bases, with 17 bases spanning the gap. Clones were sequenced by immunoSEQ multiplex PCR, and TCRdb holds only the in-frame ones, with some missing. The table includes roughly 12,000 clones, roughly two thirds detected once. As to this clone: Its antigen is unknown.

This TCR was recovered from a human donor with melanoma. The rearrangement uses TRBV2 and TRBJ2-1; a weak D match, TRBD1 (6 bases). Sequenced sample: cells from a culture (not recorded whether cultured in vitro). The CDR3: CASRSLEGGKQFF. CDR3 sequence (DNA): TGTGCCAGCAGATCCCTGGAAGGGGGAAAGCAGTTCTTC.